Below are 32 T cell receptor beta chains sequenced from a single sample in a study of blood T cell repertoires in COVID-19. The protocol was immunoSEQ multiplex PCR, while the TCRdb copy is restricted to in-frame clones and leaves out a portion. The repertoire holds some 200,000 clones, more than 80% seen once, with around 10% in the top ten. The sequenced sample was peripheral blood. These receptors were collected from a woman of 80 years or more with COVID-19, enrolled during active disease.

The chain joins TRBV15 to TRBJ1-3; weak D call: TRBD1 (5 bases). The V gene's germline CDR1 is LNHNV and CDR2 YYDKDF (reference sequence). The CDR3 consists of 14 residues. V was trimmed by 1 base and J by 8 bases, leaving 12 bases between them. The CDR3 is CATSRAPGGDTIYF. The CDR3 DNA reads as TGTGCCACCAGCAGAGCGCCTGGGGGGGACACCATATATTTT. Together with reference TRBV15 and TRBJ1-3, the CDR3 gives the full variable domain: DAMVIQNPRYQVTQFGKPVTLSCSQTLNHNVMYWYQQKSSQAPKLLFHYYDKDFNNEADTPDNFQSRRPNTSFCFLDIRSPGLGDTAMYLCATSRAPGGDTIYFGEGSWLTVV.

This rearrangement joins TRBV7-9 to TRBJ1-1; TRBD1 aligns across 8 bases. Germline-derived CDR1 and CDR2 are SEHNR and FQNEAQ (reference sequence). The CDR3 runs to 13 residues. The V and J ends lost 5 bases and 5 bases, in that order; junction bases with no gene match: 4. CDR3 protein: CASSQTGETEAFF. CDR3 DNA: TGTGCCAGCAGCCAGACAGGGGAGACTGAAGCTTTCTTT.

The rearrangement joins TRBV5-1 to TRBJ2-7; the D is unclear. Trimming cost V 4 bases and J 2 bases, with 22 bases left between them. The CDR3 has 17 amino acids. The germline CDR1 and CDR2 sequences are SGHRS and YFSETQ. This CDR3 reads CASSALPGAQAPYEQYF. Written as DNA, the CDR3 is TGCGCCAGCAGCGCCCTACCGGGTGCCCAAGCACCCTACGAGCAGTACTTC.

This CDR3 is CATSRVTGLTEAFF. As DNA, the CDR3 is TGTGCCACCAGCAGGGTTACAGGGTTGACTGAAGCTTTCTTT. This chain connects TRBV15 to TRBJ1-1, with D possibly TRBD1 on 6 matching bases. The CDR3 is made up of 14 amino acids. Germline CDR1 LNHNV, CDR2 YYDKDF (reference sequence). V was pared by 3 bases and J by 5 bases, with 13 bases between.

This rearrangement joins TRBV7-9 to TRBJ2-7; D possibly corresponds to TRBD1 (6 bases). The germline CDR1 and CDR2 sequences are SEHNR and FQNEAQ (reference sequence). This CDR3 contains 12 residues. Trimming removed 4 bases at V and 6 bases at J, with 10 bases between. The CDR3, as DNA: TGTGCCAGCAGCTATACAGGGTTCGAGCAGTACTTC. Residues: CASSYTGFEQYF.

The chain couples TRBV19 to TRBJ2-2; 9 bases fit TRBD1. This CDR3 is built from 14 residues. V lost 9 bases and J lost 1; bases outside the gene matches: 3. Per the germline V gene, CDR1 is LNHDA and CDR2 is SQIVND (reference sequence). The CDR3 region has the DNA TGTGCCAGCAAGGGACAGGGGAACACCGGGGAGCTGTTTTTT. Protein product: CASKGQGNTGELFF.

CDR3: CASSPDRDGGNTIYF. The CDR3 DNA reads as TGTGCCAGCAGCCCGGACAGGGACGGTGGAAACACCATATATTTT. The J gene is TRBJ1-3, the V gene TRBV7-2, with 8 bases lining up with TRBD1. The germline CDR1 and CDR2 sequences are SGHTA and FQGNSA. The V segment lost 5 bases and the J segment 3 bases; nucleotides outside the gene matches: 6. This CDR3 contains 15 residues.

The CDR3 region has the DNA TGTGCCAGCAGTTTTACCGCGAGGGACTTTCTCTCTGGAAACACCATATATTTT. Residues: CASSFTARDFLSGNTIYF. The chain has TRBV28 and TRBJ1-3; tentative D call: TRBD1 (5 bases). Germline V lookup: CDR1 MDHEN, CDR2 SYDVKM. Trimming removed 3 bases from V and 0 bases from J, with 18 bases in between. The CDR3 extends over 18 amino acids.

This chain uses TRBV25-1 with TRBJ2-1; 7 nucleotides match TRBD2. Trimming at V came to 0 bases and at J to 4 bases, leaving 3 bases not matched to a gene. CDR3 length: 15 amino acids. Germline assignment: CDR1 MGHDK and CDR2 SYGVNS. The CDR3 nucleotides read TGTGCCAGCAGTGAATACGCGGGAGCGTACAATGAGCAGTTCTTC. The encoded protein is CASSEYAGAYNEQFF.

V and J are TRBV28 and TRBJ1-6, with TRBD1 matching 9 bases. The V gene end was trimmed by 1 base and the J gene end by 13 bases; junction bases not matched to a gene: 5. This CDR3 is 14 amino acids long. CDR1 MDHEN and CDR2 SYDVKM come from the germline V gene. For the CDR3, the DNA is TGTGCCAGCAGTTTATACAGGGGGCAGGGCCCCCTCCACTTT. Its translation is CASSLYRGQGPLHF.

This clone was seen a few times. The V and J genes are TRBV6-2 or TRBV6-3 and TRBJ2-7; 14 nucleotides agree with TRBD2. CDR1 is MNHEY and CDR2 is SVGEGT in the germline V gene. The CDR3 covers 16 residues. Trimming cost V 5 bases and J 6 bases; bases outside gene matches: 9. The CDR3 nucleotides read TGTGCCAGCAGTACAAGCCTGGGACTAGCGGGGGCCGAGCAGTACTTC. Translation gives CASSTSLGLAGAEQYF.

CDR3 coding DNA: TGTGCCAGTAGGCCCAGGGGGCTCGGGGAGCTGTTTTTT. This codes for CASRPRGLGELFF. The chain couples TRBV19 to TRBJ2-2; 8 bases agree with TRBD1. The CDR3 spans 13 residues. V dropped 6 bases and J dropped 7; count of bases not matched to a gene: 4. In germline, CDR1 is LNHDA, CDR2 SQIVND (reference sequence). The whole variable domain, remainder taken from reference TRBV19 and TRBJ2-2, is DGGITQSPKYLFRKEGQNVTLSCEQNLNHDAMYWYRQDPGQGLRLIYYSQIVNDFQKGDIAEGYSVSREKKESFPLTVTSAQKNPTAFYLCASRPRGLGELFFGEGSRLTVL.

The CDR3 sequence is CASSPWGGRSNQPQHF. The CDR3 bases are TGTGCCAGCAGCCCCTGGGGGGGTAGGAGCAATCAGCCCCAGCATTTT. The chain has TRBV5-6 and TRBJ1-5; tentative D call: TRBD1 (5 bases). Germline CDR1 reads SGHDT; CDR2 reads YYEEEE. CDR3 length: 16 amino acids. Between the trimmed V and J ends, which lost 4 bases and 1 base, there was a span of 15 bases. Variable domain in full (rest from reference TRBV5-6 and TRBJ1-5): DAGVTQSPTHLIKTRGQQVTLRCSPKSGHDTVSWYQQALGQGPQFIFQYYEEEERQRGNFPDRFSGHQFPNYSSELNVNALLLGDSALYLCASSPWGGRSNQPQHFGDGTRLSIL.

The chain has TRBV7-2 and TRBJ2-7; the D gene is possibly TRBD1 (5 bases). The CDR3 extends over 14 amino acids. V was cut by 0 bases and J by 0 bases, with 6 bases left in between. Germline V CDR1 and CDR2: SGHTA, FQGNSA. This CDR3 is CASSLAGPSYEQYF. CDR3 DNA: TGTGCCAGCAGCTTAGCGGGGCCCTCCTACGAGCAGTACTTC.

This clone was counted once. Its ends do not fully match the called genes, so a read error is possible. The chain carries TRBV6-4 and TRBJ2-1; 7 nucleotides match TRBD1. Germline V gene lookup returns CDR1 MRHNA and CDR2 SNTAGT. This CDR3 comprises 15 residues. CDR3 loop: CASSDPGTEVKGWIF. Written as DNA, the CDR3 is TGTGCCAGCAGTGACCCGGGGACAGAAGTTAAGGGCTGGATCTTC.

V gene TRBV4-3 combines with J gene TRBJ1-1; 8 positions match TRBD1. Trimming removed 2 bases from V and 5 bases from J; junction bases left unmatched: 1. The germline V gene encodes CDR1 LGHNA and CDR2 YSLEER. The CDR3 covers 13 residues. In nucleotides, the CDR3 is TGCGCCAGCAGCCAAAACAGGGGGACTGAAGCTTTCTTT. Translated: CASSQNRGTEAFF.

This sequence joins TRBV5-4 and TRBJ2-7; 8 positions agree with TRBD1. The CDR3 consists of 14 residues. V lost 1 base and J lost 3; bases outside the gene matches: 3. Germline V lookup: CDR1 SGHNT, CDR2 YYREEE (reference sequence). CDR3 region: CASSLRTGNYEQYF. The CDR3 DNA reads TGTGCCAGCAGCTTGAGGACAGGGAACTACGAGCAGTACTTC. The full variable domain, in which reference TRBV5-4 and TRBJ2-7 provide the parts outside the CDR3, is ETGVTQSPTHLIKTRGQQVTLRCSSQSGHNTVSWYQQALGQGPQFIFQYYREEENGRGNFPPRFSGLQFPNYSSELNVNALELDDSALYLCASSLRTGNYEQYFGPGTRLTVT.

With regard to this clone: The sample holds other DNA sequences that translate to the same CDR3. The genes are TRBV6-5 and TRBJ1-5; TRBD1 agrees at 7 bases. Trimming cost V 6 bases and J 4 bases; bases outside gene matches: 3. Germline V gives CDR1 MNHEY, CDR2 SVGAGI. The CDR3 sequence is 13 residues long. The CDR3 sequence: CASSRDSNQPQHF. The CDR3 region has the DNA TGTGCCAGCAGCAGGGACAGTAATCAGCCCCAGCATTTT.

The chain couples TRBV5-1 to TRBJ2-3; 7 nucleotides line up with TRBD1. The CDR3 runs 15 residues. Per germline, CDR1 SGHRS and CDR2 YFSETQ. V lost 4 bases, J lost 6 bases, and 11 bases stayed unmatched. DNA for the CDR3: TGCGCCAGCAGCCCGAGGGGACAGCCGGTGGATACGCAGTATTTT. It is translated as CASSPRGQPVDTQYF.

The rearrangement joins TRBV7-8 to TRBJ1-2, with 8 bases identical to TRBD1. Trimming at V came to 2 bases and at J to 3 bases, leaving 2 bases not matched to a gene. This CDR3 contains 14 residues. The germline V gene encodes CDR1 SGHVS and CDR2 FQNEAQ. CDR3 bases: TGTGCCAGCAGCTTATTGGGACAGGACTATGGCTACACCTTC. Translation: CASSLLGQDYGYTF.

CDR3 in amino acids: CASSAAHQPQHF. The CDR3, as DNA: TGTGCCAGCAGCGCAGCGCATCAGCCCCAGCATTTT. This chain connects TRBV28 to TRBJ1-5, with D hard to call. CDR3 length: 12 residues. Germline values: CDR1 MDHEN, CDR2 SYDVKM. V was shortened by 6 bases and J by 5 bases, with 8 bases between the two germline ends.

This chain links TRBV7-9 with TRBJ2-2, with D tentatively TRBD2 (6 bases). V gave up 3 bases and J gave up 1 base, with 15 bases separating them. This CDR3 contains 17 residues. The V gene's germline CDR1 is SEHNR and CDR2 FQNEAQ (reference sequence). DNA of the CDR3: TGTGCCAGCAGCTTTCCTGCCGGGGGATTGAACACCGGGGAGCTGTTTTTT. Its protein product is CASSFPAGGLNTGELFF.

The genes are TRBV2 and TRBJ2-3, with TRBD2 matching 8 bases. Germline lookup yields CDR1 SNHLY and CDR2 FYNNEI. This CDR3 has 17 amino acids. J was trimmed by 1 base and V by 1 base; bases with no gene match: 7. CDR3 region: CASSEGIAGTRTDTQYF. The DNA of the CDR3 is TGTGCCAGCAGTGAAGGCATAGCGGGGACTCGCACAGATACGCAGTATTTT.

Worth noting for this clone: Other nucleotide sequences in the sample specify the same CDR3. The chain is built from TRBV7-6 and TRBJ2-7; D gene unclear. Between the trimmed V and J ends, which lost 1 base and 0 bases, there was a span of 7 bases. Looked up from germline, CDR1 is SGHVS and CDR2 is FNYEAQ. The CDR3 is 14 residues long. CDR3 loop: CASSLVVSSYEQYF. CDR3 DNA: TGTGCCAGCAGCTTAGTGGTCAGCTCCTACGAGCAGTACTTC.

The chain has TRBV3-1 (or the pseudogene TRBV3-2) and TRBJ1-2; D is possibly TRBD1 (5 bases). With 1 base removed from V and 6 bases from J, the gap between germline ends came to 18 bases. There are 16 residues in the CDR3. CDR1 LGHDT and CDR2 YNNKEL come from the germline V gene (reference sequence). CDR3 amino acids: CASSQAKGTPGDGYTF. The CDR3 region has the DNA TGTGCCAGCAGCCAAGCTAAAGGGACTCCGGGGGATGGCTACACCTTC.

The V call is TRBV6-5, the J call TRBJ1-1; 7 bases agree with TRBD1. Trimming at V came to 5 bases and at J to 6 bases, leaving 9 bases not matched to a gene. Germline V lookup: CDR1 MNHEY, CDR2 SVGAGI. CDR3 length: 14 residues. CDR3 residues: CASSLGQTGSEAFF. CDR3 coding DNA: TGTGCCAGCAGTCTGGGACAGACAGGGTCTGAAGCTTTCTTT.

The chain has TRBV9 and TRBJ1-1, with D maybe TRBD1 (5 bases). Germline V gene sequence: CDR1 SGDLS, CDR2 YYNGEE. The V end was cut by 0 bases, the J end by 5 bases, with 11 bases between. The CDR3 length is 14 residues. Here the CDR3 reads CASSVAGGGTEAFF. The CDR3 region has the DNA TGTGCCAGCAGCGTAGCGGGGGGAGGTACTGAAGCTTTCTTT.

CDR3 region: CASNDRTYGYTF. The CDR3 coding sequence is TGTGCCAGCAACGACAGGACTTATGGCTACACCTTC. The V gene is TRBV4-2, the J gene TRBJ1-2; the D gene is possibly TRBD1 (6 bases). The germline V gene has CDR1 LGHNA and CDR2 YNFKEQ. V was pared by 7 bases and J by 5 bases, with 11 bases between. This CDR3 has 12 residues.

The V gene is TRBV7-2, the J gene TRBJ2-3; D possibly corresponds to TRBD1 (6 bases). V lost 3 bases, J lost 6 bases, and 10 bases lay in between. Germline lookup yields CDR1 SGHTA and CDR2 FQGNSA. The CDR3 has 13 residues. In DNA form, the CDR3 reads TGTGCCAGCAGCTTTACAGGGTGGGATACGCAGTATTTT. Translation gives CASSFTGWDTQYF. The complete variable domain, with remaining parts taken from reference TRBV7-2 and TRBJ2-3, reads GAGVSQSPSNKVTEKGKDVELRCDPISGHTALYWYRQSLGQGLEFLIYFQGNSAPDKSGLPSDRFSAERTGGSVSTLTIQRTQQEDSAVYLCASSFTGWDTQYFGPGTRLTVL.

DNA for the CDR3: TGTGCCAGCAGTTTACAGCGGGTGCCCTACGAGCAGTACTTC. Translated: CASSLQRVPYEQYF. This chain connects TRBV28 to TRBJ2-7; tentative D call: TRBD2 (6 bases). The V gene lost 2 bases and the J gene lost 2 bases, with 10 bases spanning the gap. The germline gives CDR1 MDHEN, CDR2 SYDVKM. The CDR3 runs 14 residues.

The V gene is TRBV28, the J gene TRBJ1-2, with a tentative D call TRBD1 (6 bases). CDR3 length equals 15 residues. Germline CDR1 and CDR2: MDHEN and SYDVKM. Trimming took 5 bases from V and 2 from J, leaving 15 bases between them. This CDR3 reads CASSPQGRPNYGYTF. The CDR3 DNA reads TGTGCCAGCAGTCCACAGGGACGGCCCAACTATGGCTACACCTTC.

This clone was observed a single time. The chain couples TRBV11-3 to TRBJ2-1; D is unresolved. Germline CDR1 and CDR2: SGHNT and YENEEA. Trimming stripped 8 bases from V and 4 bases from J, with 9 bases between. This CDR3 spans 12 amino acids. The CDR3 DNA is TGTGCCAGCGGCGTCGGGTACAATGAGCAGTTCTTC. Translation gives CASGVGYNEQFF.